This TCR beta chain emerged from a study of T cells in Graves' hyperthyroidism and ophthalmopathy. Amplification of TCR beta CDR3 regions was performed using RNA transcripts as template. A first-round RT-PCR of the TCR CDR3 used the HTBI primer set. TCRdb re-called the multiplex PCR reads through MiXCR, storing one row per CDR3 protein. The sample records about 740,000 distinct CDR3 sequences, less than 15% being singletons. With respect to this clonotype: The antigen remains undetermined.

Germline CDR1 reads MGHRA; CDR2 reads YSYEKL. Trimming cost V 5 bases and J 1 base, with 11 bases left between them. The CDR3 sequence is 14 residues long. Whole-study results and caveats: Most clonotypes that expanded in the thyroid above 0.001 also showed up in blood.

This receptor was taken from a woman younger than 30 with Graves' hyperthyroidism. The rearrangement uses TRBV4-1 and TRBJ2-5; D is perhaps TRBD2 (7 bases). Sequenced input: blood. This CDR3 reads CASSYREGQETQYF. The CDR3 nucleotides read TGCGCCAGCAGCTACAGGGAGGGCCAAGAGACCCAGTACTTC.